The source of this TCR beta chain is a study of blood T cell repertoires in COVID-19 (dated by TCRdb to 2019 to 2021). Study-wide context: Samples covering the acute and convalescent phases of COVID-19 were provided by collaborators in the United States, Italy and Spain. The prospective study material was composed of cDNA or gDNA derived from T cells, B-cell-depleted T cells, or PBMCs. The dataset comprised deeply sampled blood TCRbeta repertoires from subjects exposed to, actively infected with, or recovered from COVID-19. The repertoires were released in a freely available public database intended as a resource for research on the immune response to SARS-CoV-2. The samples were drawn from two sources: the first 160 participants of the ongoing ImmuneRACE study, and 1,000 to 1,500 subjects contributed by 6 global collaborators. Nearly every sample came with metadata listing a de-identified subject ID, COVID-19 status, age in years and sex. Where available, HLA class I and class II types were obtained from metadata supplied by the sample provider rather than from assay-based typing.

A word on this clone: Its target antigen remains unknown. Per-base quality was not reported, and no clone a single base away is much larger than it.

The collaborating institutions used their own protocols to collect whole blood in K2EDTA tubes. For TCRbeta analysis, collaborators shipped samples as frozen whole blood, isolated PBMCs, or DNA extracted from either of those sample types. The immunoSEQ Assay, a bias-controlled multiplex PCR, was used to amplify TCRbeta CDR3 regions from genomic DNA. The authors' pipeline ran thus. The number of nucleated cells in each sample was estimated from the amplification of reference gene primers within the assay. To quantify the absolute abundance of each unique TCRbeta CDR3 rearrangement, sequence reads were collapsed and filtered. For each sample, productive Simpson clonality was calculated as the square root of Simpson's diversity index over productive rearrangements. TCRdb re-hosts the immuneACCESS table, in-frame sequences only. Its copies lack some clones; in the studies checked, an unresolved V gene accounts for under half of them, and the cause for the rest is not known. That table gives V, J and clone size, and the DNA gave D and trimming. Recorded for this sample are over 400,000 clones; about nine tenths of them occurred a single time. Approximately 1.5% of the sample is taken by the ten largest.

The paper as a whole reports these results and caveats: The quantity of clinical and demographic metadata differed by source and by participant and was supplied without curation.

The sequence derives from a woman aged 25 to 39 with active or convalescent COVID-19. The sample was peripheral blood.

Read as DNA, the sequence is TGTGCCAGCAGTGTAACTTTAGGTGGACAGCCGATGGTTACTGAAGCTTTCTTT. It is translated as CASSVTLGGQPMVTEAFF. This receptor chain uses TRBV27 and TRBJ1-1, and the D gene may be TRBD1, 6 bases matching. CDR1 and CDR2, per the germline V gene (reference sequence), are MNHEY and SMNVEV. The junction carries 27 bases between V and J, which are trimmed by 5 bases and 5 bases respectively. The CDR3 contains 18 residues, cysteine and phenylalanine counted. This entry keeps only the CDR3 DNA: 54 bases, framed from base 1.